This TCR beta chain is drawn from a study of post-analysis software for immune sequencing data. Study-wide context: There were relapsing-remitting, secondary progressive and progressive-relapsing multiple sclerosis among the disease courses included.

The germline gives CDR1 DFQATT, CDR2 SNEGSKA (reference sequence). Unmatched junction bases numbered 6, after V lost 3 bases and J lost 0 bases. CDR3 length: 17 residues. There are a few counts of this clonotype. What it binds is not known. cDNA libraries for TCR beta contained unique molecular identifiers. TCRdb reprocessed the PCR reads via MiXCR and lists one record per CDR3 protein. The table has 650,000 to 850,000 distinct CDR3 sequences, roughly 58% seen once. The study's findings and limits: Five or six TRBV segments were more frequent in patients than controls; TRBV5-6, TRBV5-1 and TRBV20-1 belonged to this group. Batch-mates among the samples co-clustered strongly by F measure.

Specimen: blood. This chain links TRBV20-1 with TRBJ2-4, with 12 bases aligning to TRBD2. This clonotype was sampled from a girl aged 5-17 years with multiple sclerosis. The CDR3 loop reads CSASGTSGRLAKNIQYF. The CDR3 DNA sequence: TGCAGTGCTAGCGGGACTAGCGGGCGACTAGCCAAAAACATTCAGTACTTC.